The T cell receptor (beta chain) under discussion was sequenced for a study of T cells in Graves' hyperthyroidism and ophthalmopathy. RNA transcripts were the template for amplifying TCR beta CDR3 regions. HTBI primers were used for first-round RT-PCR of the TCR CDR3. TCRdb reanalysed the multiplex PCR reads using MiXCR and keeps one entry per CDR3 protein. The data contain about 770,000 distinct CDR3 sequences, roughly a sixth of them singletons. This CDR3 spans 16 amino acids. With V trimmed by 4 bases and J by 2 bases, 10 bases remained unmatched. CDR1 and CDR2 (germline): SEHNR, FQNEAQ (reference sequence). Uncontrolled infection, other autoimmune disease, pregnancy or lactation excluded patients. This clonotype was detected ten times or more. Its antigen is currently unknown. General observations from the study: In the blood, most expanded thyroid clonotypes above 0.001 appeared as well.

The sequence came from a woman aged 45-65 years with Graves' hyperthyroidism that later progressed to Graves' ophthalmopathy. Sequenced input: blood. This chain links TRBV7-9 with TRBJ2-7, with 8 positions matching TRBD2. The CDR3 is CASSWDSGIGTYEQYF. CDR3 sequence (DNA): TGTGCCAGCAGCTGGGATAGCGGGATTGGTACCTACGAGCAGTACTTC.